This is a list of T cell receptor beta chains from one sample in a study of PD-L1 blockade in urothelial cancer. TCRdb's table, derived via immunoSEQ multiplex PCR, lists solely in-frame clones and lacks some. This repertoire shows tens of thousands of clones, 65% to 85% found once; its top ten account for 8.5% to 10%. Sequenced material: PBMCs, taken around atezolizumab (anti-PD-L1) treatment. All receptors come from a woman aged 70 to 79 with urothelial cancer. Both conserved end residues are part of each CDR3. D genes are given only for firm matches. The size of a clone is reported for some rows only, either as once, few or many, or as a class for expanded clones.

cdr3_nt	cdr3_aa	v_call	clone_size	j_call	d_call
TGTGCCAGCAGTGTGTCCCAGGGGGCGGAATATGGCTACACCTTC	CASSVSQGAEYGYTF	TRBV2	once	TRBJ1-2	TRBD1
TGTGCCAGCAGCAAGGACAGGGACGAGCAGTACTTC	CASSKDRDEQYF	TRBV28	.	TRBJ2-7	TRBD1
TGTGCTAGTGGTTTGGAGGAGGGGACAGCGCCGTTCTTC	CASGLEEGTAPFF	TRBV12-5	.	TRBJ2-1	.
TGTGCCAGCAGCTTAGCGCGGGAGACCCTAGAGACCCAGTACTTC	CASSLARETLETQYF	TRBV7-2	.	TRBJ2-5	TRBD2
TGCAGCATTGGGCCGACATCCTCCTACGAGCAGTACTTC	CSIGPTSSYEQYF	TRBV29-1	.	TRBJ2-7	.
TGTGCCAGCAGCGCGGGACAGGGGCATAGGGACATTCAGTACTTC	CASSAGQGHRDIQYF	TRBV9	.	TRBJ2-4	TRBD1
TGTGCCATCAGTGAGTCGGCAGAAAATAATTCACCCCTCCACTTT	CAISESAENNSPLHF	TRBV10-3	few	TRBJ1-6	.
TGTGCCAGCAGTGAAGGGCGGGGGGCCAGAGATACGCAGTATTTT	CASSEGRGARDTQYF	TRBV6-1	once	TRBJ2-3	TRBD2
TGTGCCAGCAGTTCAGGGCCTAATGAAAAACTGTTTTTT	CASSSGPNEKLFF	TRBV7-9	.	TRBJ1-4	.
TGTGCCAGCAGCTACAACCCAGGGACTTTGGCAACAGATACGCAGTATTTT	CASSYNPGTLATDTQYF	TRBV7-8	.	TRBJ2-3	.
TGTGCCACCAGCAGAGGGCGGGAGACTAGAGATACGCAGTATTTT	CATSRGRETRDTQYF	TRBV15	.	TRBJ2-3	TRBD2
TGTGCCAGCAGACTAGCGGGGGGTGGAGATACGCAGTATTTT	CASRLAGGGDTQYF	TRBV14	.	TRBJ2-3	TRBD2
TGCAGCGTTGGGGACAGGGGTGATTACACTGAAGCTTTCTTT	CSVGDRGDYTEAFF	TRBV29-1	.	TRBJ1-1	TRBD1
TGTGCCAGCAGTTTCTATTCCCTATCTCGGGGGAGGAATCAGCCCCAGCATTTT	CASSFYSLSRGRNQPQHF	TRBV28	.	TRBJ1-5	.
TGCGCCACCCCGGCCAGCGGGGTCACCGGGGAGCTGTTTTTT	CATPASGVTGELFF	TRBV5-1	.	TRBJ2-2	TRBD2
TGTGCCAGCAGTTCCATAGGGACAGGGGGCTACGAGCAGTACTTC	CASSSIGTGGYEQYF	TRBV27	.	TRBJ2-7	TRBD1
TGTGCCAGCAGTGGACCTCGGACAGGGGCGGCTTATAGCAATCAGCCCCAGCATTTT	CASSGPRTGAAYSNQPQHF	TRBV6-1	.	TRBJ1-5	TRBD1
TGCGCCAGCAGCTTCGTTGAGGGAGCAAATGAGCAGTTCTTC	CASSFVEGANEQFF	TRBV5-1	.	TRBJ2-1	.
TGTGCCAGCAGCGGGGACAGGGGCTCCTACGAGCAGTACTTC	CASSGDRGSYEQYF	TRBV5-6	.	TRBJ2-7	TRBD1
TGTGCCAGCAGTTTAAGCGGGGGGGCAGTAGATACGCAGTATTTT	CASSLSGGAVDTQYF	TRBV27	.	TRBJ2-3	TRBD2
TGTGCCAGCAGTAATACCGGGACTAGCGGGGGGGCCGGTGAGCAGTTCTTC	CASSNTGTSGGAGEQFF	TRBV7-9	few	TRBJ2-1	TRBD2
TGTGCCAGTAGTCCAATAGCGGGGTTAATCGAGCAGTACTTC	CASSPIAGLIEQYF	TRBV19	.	TRBJ2-7	TRBD2
TGTGCCAGCTCACCACCGTGGCAGGGGGGCGTGAATCAGCCCCAGCATTTT	CASSPPWQGGVNQPQHF	TRBV18	.	TRBJ1-5	TRBD1
TGTGCCAGCAGCTTGGGACTCCTCGATGAGCAGTTCTTC	CASSLGLLDEQFF	TRBV7-6	few	TRBJ2-1	.
TGTGCCAGCAGTGAATATATAGACAGGGGGTTCGATGAGCAGTTCTTC	CASSEYIDRGFDEQFF	TRBV25-1	.	TRBJ2-1	TRBD1
TGTGCCAGCAGCGCCGGGACTAGCGGGGTGGATGAGCAGTTCTTC	CASSAGTSGVDEQFF	TRBV11-3	.	TRBJ2-1	TRBD2
TGTGCCAGCAGCTCCCTATCCCGGGCTAACTATGGCTACACCTTC	CASSSLSRANYGYTF	TRBV11-2	.	TRBJ1-2	.
TGTGCCAGCAGCCCTAATAGCGGGAATAACCACGAGCAGTACTTC	CASSPNSGNNHEQYF	TRBV13	.	TRBJ2-7	TRBD2
TGCGCCAGCAGCTTGACAGGATGGGGAGAGACCCAGTACTTC	CASSLTGWGETQYF	TRBV5-1	.	TRBJ2-5	.
TGTGCCAGCAGCAAAACAGGGTTTAGAGAAAAACTGTTTTTT	CASSKTGFREKLFF	TRBV28	.	TRBJ1-4	.
TGTGCCAATGCGGGGGGACCTTCGACCGGGGAGCTGTTTTTT	CANAGGPSTGELFF	TRBV6-6	.	TRBJ2-2	TRBD2
TGTGCCAGCAGTGGTTTTGGAGTCACTGAAGCTTTCTTT	CASSGFGVTEAFF	TRBV28	.	TRBJ1-1	.
TGTGCCAGCAGCGTGGGACAGGGCCCCACAGATACGCAGTATTTT	CASSVGQGPTDTQYF	TRBV9	.	TRBJ2-3	TRBD1